These T cell receptor beta chains were read from a single sample in a study of T cell responses to AZD1222 COVID-19 vaccine. Some clones are missing from TCRdb's copy, which holds only in-frame ones; the method was immunoSEQ multiplex PCR. The sample yields 150,000 to 200,000 clones, 90% to 95% seen once. The sample here was peripheral blood, taken 28 days after the second AZD1222 dose. Receptor source: an adult who received the AZD1222 COVID-19 vaccine. Both conserved end residues are part of each CDR3. A D gene is named only where the DNA matches it firmly. A row's size may be missing; if present it is once, few, many or a size class.

d_gene: -; abundance: -; len: 14; v_gene: TRBV14; j_gene: TRBJ2-1; CDR3aa: CASRATGWKNEQFF; CDR3nt: TGTGCCAGCAGGGCAACAGGGTGGAAGAATGAGCAGTTCTTC
d_gene: -; abundance: -; len: 12; v_gene: TRBV28; j_gene: TRBJ1-4; CDR3aa: CASSSGNEKLFF; CDR3nt: TGTGCCAGCAGTTCTGGTAATGAAAAACTGTTTTTT
d_gene: TRBD2; abundance: -; len: 16; v_gene: TRBV3-1/TRBV3-2; j_gene: TRBJ2-1; CDR3aa: CASSQVAGSSYNEQFF; CDR3nt: TGTGCCAGCAGCCAAGTAGCGGGGAGCTCCTACAATGAGCAGTTCTTC
d_gene: -; abundance: -; len: 14; v_gene: TRBV28; j_gene: TRBJ1-2; CDR3aa: CASSATQVDYGYTF; CDR3nt: TGTGCCAGCAGTGCCACTCAGGTCGACTATGGCTACACCTTC
d_gene: -; abundance: -; len: 15; v_gene: TRBV6-5; j_gene: TRBJ2-7; CDR3aa: CASSYKGQGPYEQYF; CDR3nt: TGTGCCAGCAGTTACAAGGGACAAGGACCCTACGAGCAGTACTTC
d_gene: -; abundance: -; len: 13; v_gene: TRBV28; j_gene: TRBJ2-4; CDR3aa: CASSSIDKFIQYF; CDR3nt: TGTGCCAGCTCTTCAATCGATAAGTTCATTCAGTACTTC
d_gene: -; abundance: -; len: 13; v_gene: TRBV24-1; j_gene: TRBJ2-2; CDR3aa: CATSDFGTGELFF; CDR3nt: TGTGCCACCAGTGATTTTGGCACCGGGGAGCTGTTTTTT
d_gene: -; abundance: -; len: 13; v_gene: TRBV12-5; j_gene: TRBJ2-5; CDR3aa: CASTLGREETQYF; CDR3nt: TGTGCTAGTACCCTGGGAAGGGAAGAGACCCAGTACTTC
d_gene: -; abundance: -; len: 12; v_gene: TRBV4-1; j_gene: TRBJ1-4; CDR3aa: CASSQGGEKLFF; CDR3nt: TGCGCCAGCAGCCAAGGGGGTGAAAAACTGTTTTTT
d_gene: -; abundance: -; len: 14; v_gene: TRBV6-5; j_gene: TRBJ2-2; CDR3aa: CASSYSWDGEELFF; CDR3nt: TGTGCCAGCAGTTACTCATGGGACGGAGAGGAGCTGTTTTTT
d_gene: -; abundance: -; len: 11; v_gene: TRBV20-1; j_gene: TRBJ1-1; CDR3aa: CSARSSTEAFF; CDR3nt: TGCAGTGCTAGATCATCGACAGAAGCTTTCTTT
d_gene: -; abundance: few; len: 14; v_gene: TRBV5-1; j_gene: TRBJ1-5; CDR3aa: CASSLEGGNQPQHF; CDR3nt: TGCGCCAGCAGCTTGGAAGGGGGGAATCAGCCCCAGCATTTT
d_gene: -; abundance: -; len: 13; v_gene: TRBV29-1; j_gene: TRBJ1-2; CDR3aa: CSVVDGRNYGYTF; CDR3nt: TGCAGCGTCGTCGACGGGAGGAACTATGGCTACACCTTC
d_gene: -; abundance: -; len: 14; v_gene: TRBV5-1; j_gene: TRBJ1-1; CDR3aa: CASSLEGSGTEAFF; CDR3nt: TGCGCCAGCAGCTTGGAAGGGTCGGGCACTGAAGCTTTCTTT
d_gene: -; abundance: -; len: 14; v_gene: TRBV6-5; j_gene: TRBJ2-7; CDR3aa: CASSYSAGPYEQYF; CDR3nt: TGTGCCAGCAGTTACTCGGCAGGGCCCTACGAGCAGTACTTC
d_gene: -; abundance: -; len: 15; v_gene: TRBV28; j_gene: TRBJ2-7; CDR3aa: CASTLDRGGFYEQYF; CDR3nt: TGTGCCAGCACACTTGACAGGGGAGGGTTCTACGAGCAGTACTTC
d_gene: -; abundance: few; len: 15; v_gene: TRBV2; j_gene: TRBJ2-3; CDR3aa: CASSASLVLADTQYF; CDR3nt: TGTGCCAGCAGTGCATCGCTAGTCCTCGCAGATACGCAGTATTTT
d_gene: -; abundance: -; len: 15; v_gene: TRBV11-2; j_gene: TRBJ1-6; CDR3aa: CASSLAVGGNSPLHF; CDR3nt: TGTGCCAGCAGCCTCGCGGTCGGTGGCAATTCACCCCTCCACTTT
d_gene: -; abundance: -; len: 18; v_gene: TRBV18; j_gene: TRBJ2-1; CDR3aa: CASSPQRAGLRSYNEQFF; CDR3nt: TGTGCCAGCTCACCACAGAGAGCAGGGTTGAGGTCCTACAATGAGCAGTTCTTC
d_gene: -; abundance: -; len: 12; v_gene: TRBV30; j_gene: TRBJ1-3; CDR3aa: CAWSEDGGTIYF; CDR3nt: TGTGCCTGGAGTGAAGATGGGGGCACCATATATTTT
d_gene: -; abundance: -; len: 14; v_gene: TRBV7-8; j_gene: TRBJ1-6; CDR3aa: CASSLARSPGTLHF; CDR3nt: TGTGCCAGCAGCTTAGCGCGGAGTCCGGGGACCCTCCACTTT
d_gene: TRBD1; abundance: once; len: 15; v_gene: TRBV13; j_gene: TRBJ2-5; CDR3aa: CASSLTRTGGETQYF; CDR3nt: TGTGCCAGCAGCTTAACAAGGACAGGGGGGGAGACCCAGTACTTC
d_gene: -; abundance: -; len: 15; v_gene: TRBV24-1; j_gene: TRBJ1-3; CDR3aa: CATSDPGISGNTIYF; CDR3nt: TGTGCCACCAGTGACCCCGGGATCTCTGGAAACACCATATATTTT
d_gene: -; abundance: few; len: 12; v_gene: TRBV28; j_gene: TRBJ2-7; CDR3aa: CASSPEPREQYF; CDR3nt: TGTGCCAGCAGCCCAGAACCGAGGGAGCAGTACTTC
d_gene: TRBD1; abundance: -; len: 13; v_gene: TRBV30; j_gene: TRBJ2-7; CDR3aa: CAWSPGTGYEQYF; CDR3nt: TGTGCCTGGAGTCCCGGGACAGGCTACGAGCAGTACTTC
d_gene: TRBD2; abundance: -; len: 16; v_gene: TRBV9; j_gene: TRBJ2-2; CDR3aa: CASSVTSASPTGELFF; CDR3nt: TGTGCCAGCAGCGTCACTAGCGCCAGCCCTACCGGGGAGCTGTTTTTT
d_gene: -; abundance: -; len: 11; v_gene: TRBV6-2/TRBV6-3; j_gene: TRBJ2-3; CDR3aa: CASSTPVGTYF; CDR3nt: TGTGCCAGCAGTACCCCGGTCGGGACCTATTTT
d_gene: -; abundance: -; len: 15; v_gene: TRBV7-2; j_gene: TRBJ1-6; CDR3aa: CASSLEKGRSSPLHF; CDR3nt: TGTGCCAGCAGCTTAGAAAAGGGGAGGAGTTCACCCCTCCACTTT
d_gene: -; abundance: -; len: 17; v_gene: TRBV28; j_gene: TRBJ1-4; CDR3aa: CASTDKNRGPTNEKLFF; CDR3nt: TGTGCCAGCACCGATAAAAATCGGGGGCCAACTAATGAAAAACTGTTTTTT
d_gene: -; abundance: -; len: 15; v_gene: TRBV6-4; j_gene: TRBJ2-1; CDR3aa: CASSEVAGAYNEQFF; CDR3nt: TGTGCCAGCAGTGAGGTAGCAGGGGCCTACAATGAGCAGTTCTTC
d_gene: -; abundance: -; len: 12; v_gene: TRBV15; j_gene: TRBJ2-3; CDR3aa: CATRGVADTQYF; CDR3nt: TGTGCCACCAGGGGAGTGGCAGATACGCAGTATTTT
d_gene: -; abundance: -; len: 15; v_gene: TRBV7-3; j_gene: TRBJ2-1; CDR3aa: CASSAPGAVKNEQFF; CDR3nt: TGTGCCAGCAGCGCCCCGGGAGCAGTCAAGAATGAGCAGTTCTTC
d_gene: -; abundance: -; len: 17; v_gene: TRBV11-3; j_gene: TRBJ2-7; CDR3aa: CASSDTWGLQGRYEQYF; CDR3nt: TGTGCCAGCAGCGACACTTGGGGACTGCAGGGGAGATACGAGCAGTACTTC
d_gene: -; abundance: few; len: 12; v_gene: TRBV18; j_gene: TRBJ2-7; CDR3aa: CASSRGMYEQYF; CDR3nt: TGTGCCAGCTCACGGGGAATGTACGAGCAGTACTTC
d_gene: -; abundance: -; len: 13; v_gene: TRBV7-9; j_gene: TRBJ2-7; CDR3aa: CASSQGGLYEQYF; CDR3nt: TGTGCCAGCAGCCAAGGGGGACTGTACGAGCAGTACTTC
d_gene: -; abundance: -; len: 13; v_gene: TRBV6-6; j_gene: TRBJ1-2; CDR3aa: CASSPDRYYGYTF; CDR3nt: TGTGCCAGCAGCCCCGACAGGTACTATGGCTACACCTTC
d_gene: -; abundance: -; len: 13; v_gene: TRBV10-1; j_gene: TRBJ2-3; CDR3aa: CASSESRADTQYF; CDR3nt: TGCGCCAGCAGTGAGTCGAGGGCAGATACGCAGTATTTT
d_gene: TRBD1; abundance: -; len: 12; v_gene: TRBV5-4; j_gene: TRBJ2-7; CDR3aa: CASSLDRDRVVF; CDR3nt: TGTGCCAGCAGCTTGGATAGGGACAGGGTAGTCTTC
d_gene: -; abundance: -; len: 16; v_gene: TRBV21-1; j_gene: TRBJ2-7; CDR3aa: CASSKGVTGSAYEQYF; CDR3nt: TGTGCCAGCAGCAAAGGGGTGACAGGGTCAGCCTACGAGCAGTACTTC
d_gene: -; abundance: -; len: 13; v_gene: TRBV6-2/TRBV6-3; j_gene: TRBJ2-2; CDR3aa: CASTPGRTGELFF; CDR3nt: TGTGCCAGCACCCCCGGCCGGACCGGGGAGCTGTTTTTT
d_gene: TRBD1; abundance: -; len: 16; v_gene: TRBV28; j_gene: TRBJ1-5; CDR3aa: CASSYSWGTENQPQHF; CDR3nt: TGTGCCAGCAGTTATAGTTGGGGGACAGAGAATCAGCCCCAGCATTTT
d_gene: TRBD2; abundance: -; len: 16; v_gene: TRBV10-2; j_gene: TRBJ2-7; CDR3aa: CASSEGWGEGSGEQYF; CDR3nt: TGCGCCAGCAGTGAAGGATGGGGGGAGGGGAGCGGCGAGCAGTACTTC
d_gene: TRBD1; abundance: -; len: 16; v_gene: TRBV28; j_gene: TRBJ1-1; CDR3aa: CASSSGTGVWSTEAFF; CDR3nt: TGTGCCAGCAGTTCAGGGACAGGGGTTTGGAGCACTGAAGCTTTCTTT
d_gene: -; abundance: -; len: 17; v_gene: TRBV5-1; j_gene: TRBJ1-1; CDR3aa: CASSLGPKRGLNTEAFF; CDR3nt: TGCGCCAGCAGCTTGGGCCCAAAAAGGGGCCTGAACACTGAAGCTTTCTTT
d_gene: TRBD1; abundance: once; len: 17; v_gene: TRBV27; j_gene: TRBJ1-5; CDR3aa: CASSGTGGSYSNQPQHF; CDR3nt: TGTGCCAGCAGCGGGACAGGGGGATCTTATAGCAATCAGCCCCAGCATTTT
d_gene: -; abundance: -; len: 13; v_gene: TRBV28; j_gene: TRBJ2-3; CDR3aa: CASSLRATDTQYF; CDR3nt: TGTGCCAGCAGTTTAAGAGCCACCGATACGCAGTATTTT
d_gene: TRBD1; abundance: -; len: 16; v_gene: TRBV5-6; j_gene: TRBJ2-1; CDR3aa: CASSFMLQGAYNEQFF; CDR3nt: TGTGCCAGCAGCTTTATGTTACAGGGGGCTTACAATGAGCAGTTCTTC
d_gene: TRBD1; abundance: -; len: 15; v_gene: TRBV28; j_gene: TRBJ1-2; CDR3aa: CASRATGTGINGYTF; CDR3nt: TGTGCCAGCAGGGCCACAGGGACAGGGATTAATGGCTACACCTTC
d_gene: -; abundance: -; len: 14; v_gene: TRBV7-3; j_gene: TRBJ1-2; CDR3aa: CASSANKGGSGYTF; CDR3nt: TGTGCCAGCAGCGCGAATAAGGGGGGTAGCGGCTACACCTTC
d_gene: -; abundance: -; len: 13; v_gene: TRBV27; j_gene: TRBJ2-4; CDR3aa: CASSPRTGNIQYF; CDR3nt: TGTGCCAGCAGTCCGAGGACGGGAAACATTCAGTACTTC
d_gene: TRBD1; abundance: -; len: 15; v_gene: TRBV7-2; j_gene: TRBJ1-5; CDR3aa: CASSLTPGQGELQHF; CDR3nt: TGTGCCAGCAGCTTAACTCCGGGACAGGGGGAACTCCAGCATTTT
d_gene: -; abundance: -; len: 12; v_gene: TRBV6-1; j_gene: TRBJ1-1; CDR3aa: CASSEFWGGAFF; CDR3nt: TGTGCCAGCAGTGAATTTTGGGGGGGAGCTTTCTTT
d_gene: -; abundance: -; len: 15; v_gene: TRBV27; j_gene: TRBJ1-6; CDR3aa: CASSLTRAGDSPLHF; CDR3nt: TGTGCCAGCAGTTTGACCCGGGCAGGGGATTCACCCCTCCACTTT
d_gene: -; abundance: -; len: 16; v_gene: TRBV9; j_gene: TRBJ1-1; CDR3aa: CASSPEAGTRVTEAFF; CDR3nt: TGTGCCAGCAGCCCAGAGGCAGGAACGAGAGTCACTGAAGCTTTCTTT
d_gene: -; abundance: -; len: 13; v_gene: TRBV10-1; j_gene: TRBJ1-5; CDR3aa: CASSGSRGGTQHF; CDR3nt: TGCGCCAGCAGTGGATCGCGGGGGGGGACCCAGCATTTT
d_gene: -; abundance: -; len: 19; v_gene: TRBV4-3; j_gene: TRBJ2-7; CDR3aa: CASSQVVFQGPESSYEQYF; CDR3nt: TGCGCCAGCAGCCAAGTGGTTTTTCAGGGGCCCGAGAGCTCCTACGAGCAGTACTTC